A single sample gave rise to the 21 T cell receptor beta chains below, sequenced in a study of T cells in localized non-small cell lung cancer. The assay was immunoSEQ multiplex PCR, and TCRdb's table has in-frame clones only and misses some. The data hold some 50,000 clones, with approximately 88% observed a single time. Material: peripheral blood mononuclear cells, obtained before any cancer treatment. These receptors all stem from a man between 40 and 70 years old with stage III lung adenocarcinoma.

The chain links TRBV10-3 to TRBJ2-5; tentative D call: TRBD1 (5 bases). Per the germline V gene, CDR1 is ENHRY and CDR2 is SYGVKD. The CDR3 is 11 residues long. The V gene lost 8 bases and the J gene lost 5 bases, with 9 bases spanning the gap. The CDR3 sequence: CAIGKGETQYF. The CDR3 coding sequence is TGTGCCATCGGGAAGGGGGAGACCCAGTACTTC.

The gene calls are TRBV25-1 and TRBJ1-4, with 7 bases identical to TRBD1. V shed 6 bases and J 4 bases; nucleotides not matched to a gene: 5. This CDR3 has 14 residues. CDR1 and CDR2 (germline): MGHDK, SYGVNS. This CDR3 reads CASSRQGGNEKLFF. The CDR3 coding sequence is TGTGCCAGCAGCCGACAGGGAGGTAATGAAAAACTGTTTTTT.

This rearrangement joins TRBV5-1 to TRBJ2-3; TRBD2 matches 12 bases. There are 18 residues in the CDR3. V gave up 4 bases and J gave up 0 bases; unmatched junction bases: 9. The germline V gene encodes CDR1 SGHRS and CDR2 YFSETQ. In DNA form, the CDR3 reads TGCGCCAGCAGCCCCCCACTAGCGGGAGGAACTAGCACAGATACGCAGTATTTT. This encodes CASSPPLAGGTSTDTQYF.

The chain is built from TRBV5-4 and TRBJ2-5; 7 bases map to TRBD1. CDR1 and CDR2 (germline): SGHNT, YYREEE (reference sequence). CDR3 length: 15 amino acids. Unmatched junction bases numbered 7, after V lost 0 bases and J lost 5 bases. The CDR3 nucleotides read TGTGCCAGCAGCTTGGAGGGGGCCACGCAGGAGACCCAGTACTTC. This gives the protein CASSLEGATQETQYF. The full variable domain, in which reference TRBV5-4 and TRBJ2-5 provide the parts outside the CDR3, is ETGVTQSPTHLIKTRGQQVTLRCSSQSGHNTVSWYQQALGQGPQFIFQYYREEENGRGNFPPRFSGLQFPNYSSELNVNALELDDSALYLCASSLEGATQETQYFGPGTRLLVL.

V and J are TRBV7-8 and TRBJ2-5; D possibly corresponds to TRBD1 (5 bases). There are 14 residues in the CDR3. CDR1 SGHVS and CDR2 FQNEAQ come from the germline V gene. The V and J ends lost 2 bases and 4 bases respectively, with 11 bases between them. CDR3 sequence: CASSLPGNPETQYF. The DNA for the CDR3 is TGTGCCAGCAGCTTACCAGGGAATCCAGAGACCCAGTACTTC.

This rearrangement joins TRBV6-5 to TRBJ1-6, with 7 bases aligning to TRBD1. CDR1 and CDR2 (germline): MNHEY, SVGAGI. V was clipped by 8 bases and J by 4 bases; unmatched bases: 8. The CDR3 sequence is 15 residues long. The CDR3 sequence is CASRPGQAYNSPLHF. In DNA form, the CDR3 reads TGTGCCAGCCGCCCCGGACAGGCTTATAATTCACCCCTCCACTTT.

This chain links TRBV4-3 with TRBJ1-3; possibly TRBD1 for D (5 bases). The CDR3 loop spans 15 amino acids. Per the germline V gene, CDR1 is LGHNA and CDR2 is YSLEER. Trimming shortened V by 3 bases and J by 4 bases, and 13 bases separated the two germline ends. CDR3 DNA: TGCGCCAGCAGCCATATCCGGGACGGGGGAAACACCATATATTTT. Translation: CASSHIRDGGNTIYF.

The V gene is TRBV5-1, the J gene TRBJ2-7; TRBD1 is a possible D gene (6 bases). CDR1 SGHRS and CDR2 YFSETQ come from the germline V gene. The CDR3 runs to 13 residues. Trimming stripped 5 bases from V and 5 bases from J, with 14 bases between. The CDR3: CASSFAGADEQYF. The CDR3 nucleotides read TGCGCCAGCAGTTTCGCAGGGGCGGACGAGCAGTACTTC.

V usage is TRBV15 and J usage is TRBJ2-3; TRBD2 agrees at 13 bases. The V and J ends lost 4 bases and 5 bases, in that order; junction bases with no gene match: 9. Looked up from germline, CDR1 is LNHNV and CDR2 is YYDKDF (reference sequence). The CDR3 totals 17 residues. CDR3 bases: TGTGCCACCAGCAATACATTACTAGCGGGAGGGGGAGATACGCAGTATTTT. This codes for CATSNTLLAGGGDTQYF.

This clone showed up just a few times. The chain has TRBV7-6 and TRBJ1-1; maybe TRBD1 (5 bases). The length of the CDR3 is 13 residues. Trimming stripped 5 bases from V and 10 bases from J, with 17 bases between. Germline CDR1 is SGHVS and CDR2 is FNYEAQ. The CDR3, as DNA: TGTGCCAGCAGCCCGGGACCGGGGGAGAGAGCTTTCTTT. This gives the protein CASSPGPGERAFF.

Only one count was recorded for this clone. The DNA of the CDR3 is TGCAGCGTTGATACGGGAGGGCCCGGCGAGCAGTACTTC. Translated, it gives CSVDTGGPGEQYF. J is TRBJ2-7 and V is TRBV29-1, with 8 bases aligning to TRBD2. Germline loops: CDR1 SQVTM, CDR2 ANQGSEA. The J segment lost 6 bases and the V segment lost 3 bases, leaving 7 bases of the junction unmatched. This CDR3 contains 13 residues.

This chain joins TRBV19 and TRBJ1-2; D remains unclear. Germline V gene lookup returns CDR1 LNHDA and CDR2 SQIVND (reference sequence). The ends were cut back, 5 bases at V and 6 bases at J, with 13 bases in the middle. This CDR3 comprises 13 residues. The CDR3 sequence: CASSEGLANGYTF. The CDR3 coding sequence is TGTGCCAGTAGTGAGGGCCTAGCCAATGGCTACACCTTC. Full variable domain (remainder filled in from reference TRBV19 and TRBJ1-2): DGGITQSPKYLFRKEGQNVTLSCEQNLNHDAMYWYRQDPGQGLRLIYYSQIVNDFQKGDIAEGYSVSREKKESFPLTVTSAQKNPTAFYLCASSEGLANGYTFGSGTRLTVV.

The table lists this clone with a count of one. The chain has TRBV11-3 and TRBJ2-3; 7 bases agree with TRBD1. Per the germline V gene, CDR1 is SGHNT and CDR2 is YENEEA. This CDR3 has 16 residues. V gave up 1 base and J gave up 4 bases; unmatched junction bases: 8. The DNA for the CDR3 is TGTGCCAGCAGCTTAGTAGGGACAGTGGGCGCAGATACGCAGTATTTT. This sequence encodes CASSLVGTVGADTQYF. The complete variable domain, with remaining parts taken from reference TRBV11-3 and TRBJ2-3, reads EAGVVQSPRYKIIEKKQPVAFWCNPISGHNTLYWYLQNLGQGPELLIRYENEEAVDDSQLPKDRFSAERLKGVDSTLKIQPAELGDSAVYLCASSLVGTVGADTQYFGPGTRLTVL.

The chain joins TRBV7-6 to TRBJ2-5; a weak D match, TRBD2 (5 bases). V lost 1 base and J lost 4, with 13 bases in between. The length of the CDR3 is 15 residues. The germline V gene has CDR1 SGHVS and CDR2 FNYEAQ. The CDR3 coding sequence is TGTGCCAGCAGCTTAGAATTGGTAGCGTCAGAGACCCAGTACTTC. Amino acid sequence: CASSLELVASETQYF.

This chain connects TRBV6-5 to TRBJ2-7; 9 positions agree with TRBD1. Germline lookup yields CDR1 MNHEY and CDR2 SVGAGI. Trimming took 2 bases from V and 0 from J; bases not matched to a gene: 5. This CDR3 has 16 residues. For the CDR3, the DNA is TGTGCCAGCAGTTACCAGGGGACAGGGTTCTCCTACGAGCAGTACTTC. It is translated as CASSYQGTGFSYEQYF.

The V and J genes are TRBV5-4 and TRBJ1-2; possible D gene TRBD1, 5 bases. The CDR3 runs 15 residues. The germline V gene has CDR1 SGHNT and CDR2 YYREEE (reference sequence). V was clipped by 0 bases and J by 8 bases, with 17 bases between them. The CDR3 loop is CASSLALAGREGYTF. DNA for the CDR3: TGTGCCAGCAGCTTGGCCCTTGCGGGGCGTGAGGGCTACACCTTC.

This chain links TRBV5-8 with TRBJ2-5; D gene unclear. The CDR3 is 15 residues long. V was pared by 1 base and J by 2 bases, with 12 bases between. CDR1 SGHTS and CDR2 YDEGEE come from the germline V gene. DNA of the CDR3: TGTGCCAGCAGCTTGAGCGCAGGTCGGCAAGAGACCCAGTACTTC. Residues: CASSLSAGRQETQYF.

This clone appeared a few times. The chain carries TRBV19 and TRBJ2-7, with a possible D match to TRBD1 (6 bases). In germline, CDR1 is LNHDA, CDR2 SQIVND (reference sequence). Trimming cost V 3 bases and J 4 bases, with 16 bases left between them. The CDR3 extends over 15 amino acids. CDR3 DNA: TGTGCCAGTAGTATTGGGACAAATTCAGCTTACGAGCAGTACTTC. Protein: CASSIGTNSAYEQYF.

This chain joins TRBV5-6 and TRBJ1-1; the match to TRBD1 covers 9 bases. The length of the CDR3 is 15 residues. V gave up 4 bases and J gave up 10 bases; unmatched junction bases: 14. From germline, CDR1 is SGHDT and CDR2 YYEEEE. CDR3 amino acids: CASSREQGALEGAFF. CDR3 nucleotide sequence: TGTGCCAGCAGCCGAGAACAGGGGGCCTTGGAAGGAGCTTTCTTT.

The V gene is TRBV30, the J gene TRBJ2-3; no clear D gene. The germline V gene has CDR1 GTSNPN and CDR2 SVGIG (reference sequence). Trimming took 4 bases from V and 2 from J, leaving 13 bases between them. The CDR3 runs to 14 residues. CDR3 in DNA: TGTGCCTGGACTCCCGCCTCCGCCACAGATACGCAGTATTTT. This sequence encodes CAWTPASATDTQYF.

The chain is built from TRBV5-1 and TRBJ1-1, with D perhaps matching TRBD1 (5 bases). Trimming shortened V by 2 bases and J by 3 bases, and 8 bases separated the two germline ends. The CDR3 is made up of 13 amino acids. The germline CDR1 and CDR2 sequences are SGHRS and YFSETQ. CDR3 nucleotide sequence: TGCGCCAGCAGCTTCCGGGACGACACTGAAGCTTTCTTT. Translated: CASSFRDDTEAFF.